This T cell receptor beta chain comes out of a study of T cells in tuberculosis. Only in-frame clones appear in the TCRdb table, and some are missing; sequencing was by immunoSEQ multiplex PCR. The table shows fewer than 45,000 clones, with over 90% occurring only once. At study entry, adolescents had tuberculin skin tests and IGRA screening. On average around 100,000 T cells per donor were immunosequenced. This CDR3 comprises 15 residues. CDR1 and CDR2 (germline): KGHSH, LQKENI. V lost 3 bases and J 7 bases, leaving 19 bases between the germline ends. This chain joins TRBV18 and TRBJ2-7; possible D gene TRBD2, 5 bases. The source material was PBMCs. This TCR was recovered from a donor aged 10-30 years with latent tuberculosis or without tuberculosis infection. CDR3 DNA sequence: TGTGCCAGCTCACCTCCCGGGTTACGGTCGGGGGAGCAGTACTTC. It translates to CASSPPGLRSGEQYF.